These 18 T cell receptor beta chains were all obtained from the same sample, sequenced in a study of shared clonotypes between healthy human individuals. Assay: immunoSEQ multiplex PCR; the TCRdb copy retains only in-frame clones and omits some. The sample carries 2 million to 2.5 million clones, approximately 94% recorded once. The sequenced sample was naive CD4+ T cells sorted from blood. The subset here: CD45RA+ positively selected. The receptor source for this set is a man in his late teens or twenties in good health.

For this clone: One end of the junction varies from germline; a read error may be responsible. V is TRBV20-1 and J is TRBJ2-1, with 13 bases that match TRBD2. Per the germline V gene, CDR1 is DFQATT and CDR2 is SNEGSKA (reference sequence). The CDR3 is 11 amino acids. CDR3 sequence: CSASGTSGILF. DNA for the CDR3: TGCAGTGCTAGCGGGACTAGCGGGATTCTCTTC.

This clone has a handful of counts. This chain uses TRBV30 with TRBJ1-3; no clear D gene. Germline V gene lookup returns CDR1 GTSNPN and CDR2 SVGIG (reference sequence). The CDR3 extends over 12 amino acids. The CDR3 here is CGWTRSGNTIYF. Written as DNA, the CDR3 is TGTGGTTGGACCCGCTCTGGAAACACCATATATTTT. Full variable domain (rest looked up from reference TRBV30 and TRBJ1-3): SQTIHQWPATLVQPVGSPLSLECTVEGTSNPNLYWYRQAAGRGLQLLFYSVGIGQISSEVPQNLSASRPQDRQFILSSKKLLLSDSGFYLCGWTRSGNTIYFGEGSWLTVV.

The rearrangement joins TRBV5-1 to TRBJ1-1, with D hard to call. V was cut by 4 bases and J by 1 base, with 11 bases left in between. This CDR3 is 14 amino acids long. Germline V gene data show CDR1 as SGHRS and CDR2 as YFSETQ. CDR3 residues: CASSPLGRNTEAFF. The CDR3 DNA is TGCGCCAGCAGCCCCCTGGGCAGGAACACTGAAGCTTTCTTT.

The chain carries TRBV4-1 and TRBJ1-6; D not certain. Between the trimmed V and J ends, which lost 1 base and 0 bases, there was a span of 16 bases. The CDR3 has 19 residues. In germline, CDR1 is MGHRA, CDR2 YSYEKL. The CDR3 DNA follows: TGCGCCAGCAGCCAAGTGGGTAGCCAGCTAAGCTCCTATAATTCACCCCTCCACTTT. It is translated as CASSQVGSQLSSYNSPLHF.

The chain is built from TRBV2 and TRBJ1-5; D gene ambiguous. Germline V gene data show CDR1 as SNHLY and CDR2 as FYNNEI. The V and J ends lost 2 bases and 4 bases respectively, with 6 bases between them. The CDR3 is made up of 13 amino acids. The CDR3 is CASSERINQPQHF. The CDR3 DNA sequence: TGTGCCAGCAGTGAAAGGATAAATCAGCCCCAGCATTTT.

The V call is TRBV30, the J call TRBJ2-7; a weak D match, TRBD1 (7 bases). The CDR3 runs 15 residues. Trimming removed 4 bases at V and 6 bases at J, with 22 bases between. In germline, CDR1 is GTSNPN, CDR2 SVGIG (reference sequence). This chain's CDR3 is CAWKQGTGATGEQYF. CDR3 nucleotide sequence: TGTGCCTGGAAACAGGGGACGGGGGCAACCGGCGAGCAGTACTTC.

This rearrangement joins TRBV15 to TRBJ1-6; 10 nucleotides match TRBD1. The junction had 5 bases not matched to a gene; V was cut back by 0 bases and J by 9 bases. CDR3 length: 16 residues. The germline gives CDR1 LNHNV, CDR2 YYDKDF (reference sequence). The CDR3: CATSRDPDRGLSPLHF. For the CDR3, the DNA is TGTGCCACCAGCAGAGATCCCGACAGGGGGCTTTCACCCCTCCACTTT.

V usage is TRBV28 and J usage is TRBJ2-1; TRBD1 or TRBD2 may be the D gene (5 bases each). The V and J ends lost 4 bases and 4 bases respectively, with 17 bases between them. CDR1 and CDR2 from the germline V gene are MDHEN and SYDVKM. There are 16 residues in the CDR3. The CDR3 DNA follows: TGTGCCAGCAGTTCTCCCGGGACGGTAGGTTACAATGAGCAGTTCTTC. Its protein is CASSSPGTVGYNEQFF.

V and J are TRBV10-3 and TRBJ2-1; D is perhaps TRBD2 (6 bases). Germline V lookup: CDR1 ENHRY, CDR2 SYGVKD. This CDR3 is built from 14 residues. V dropped 11 bases and J dropped 7 bases, with 21 bases sitting between them. The CDR3 is CASVHGLSANEQFF. The CDR3 DNA sequence: TGTGCCTCTGTCCACGGACTATCAGCGAATGAGCAGTTCTTC.

The rearrangement joins TRBV7-9 to TRBJ2-2, with 9 bases aligning to TRBD1. V was clipped by 3 bases and J by 4 bases; unmatched bases: 9. The CDR3 has 17 amino acids. Germline CDR1 reads SEHNR; CDR2 reads FQNEAQ (reference sequence). CDR3 bases: TGTGCCAGCAGCTTGGGACAGGGAACCAGATTCACCGGGGAGCTGTTTTTT. Its protein is CASSLGQGTRFTGELFF.

A single count supports this clone. CDR3 sequence: CAWSPLRTGNSYNEQFF. The CDR3 DNA is TGTGCCTGGAGCCCCTTGCGTACAGGGAATTCCTACAATGAGCAGTTCTTC. V and J are TRBV30 and TRBJ2-1; tentative D call: TRBD1 (6 bases). This CDR3 comprises 17 residues. The V end lost 3 bases, the J end lost 1 base, and 19 bases lay between the germline ends. The germline CDR1 and CDR2 sequences are GTSNPN and SVGIG (reference sequence).

This clone was counted a single time. The junction departs from germline at one end; a sequencing error may be responsible. The chain carries TRBV30 and TRBJ2-7; maybe TRBD1 (6 bases). The CDR3 runs to 13 residues. CDR1 and CDR2 from the germline V gene are GTSNPN and SVGIG (reference sequence). CDR3 bases: TGTGCTTGGAACAGGGCTGGGCTTTCCGAGCAGTACTTC. Amino acid sequence: CAWNRAGLSEQYF.

This chain connects TRBV5-6 to TRBJ1-6, with 7 bases identical to TRBD1. V trimming: 4 bases; J trimming: 5 bases; junction bases outside the gene matches: 6. Germline-derived CDR1 and CDR2 are SGHDT and YYEEEE. CDR3 length: 15 amino acids. The CDR3 protein is CASSPPGQHNSPLHF. The CDR3 DNA reads TGTGCCAGCAGCCCTCCGGGACAGCATAATTCACCCCTCCACTTT.

This rearrangement joins TRBV5-1 to TRBJ2-5; D might be TRBD2 (6 bases). The germline gives CDR1 SGHRS, CDR2 YFSETQ. Deletions cut 7 bases from V and 7 bases from J, with 20 bases between. The CDR3 length is 14 residues. The CDR3 is CASSDRGSGGTQYF. For the CDR3, the DNA is TGCGCCAGCTCAGACCGGGGGTCCGGGGGGACCCAGTACTTC. The whole variable domain, remainder taken from reference TRBV5-1 and TRBJ2-5, is KAGVTQTPRYLIKTRGQQVTLSCSPISGHRSVSWYQQTPGQGLQFLFEYFSETQRNKGNFPGRFSGRQFSNSRSEMNVSTLELGDSALYLCASSDRGSGGTQYFGPGTRLLVL.

The genes are TRBV28 and TRBJ1-5, with D possibly matching TRBD1 (5 bases). The V and J ends lost 7 bases and 2 bases respectively, with 12 bases between them. CDR3 size: 14 residues. Germline CDR1 and CDR2: MDHEN and SYDVKM. The CDR3 DNA is TGTGCCAGCAACCCGGGGGTTCGCAATCAGCCCCAGCATTTT. This translates into CASNPGVRNQPQHF.

This rearrangement joins TRBV5-1 to TRBJ2-7, with D unclear. Per germline, CDR1 SGHRS and CDR2 YFSETQ. Trimming removed 1 base at V and 4 bases at J, with 15 bases between. This CDR3 spans 15 amino acids. CDR3 sequence: CASSLLTGGEYEQYF. The CDR3 DNA reads TGCGCCAGCAGCTTGTTGACGGGCGGAGAGTACGAGCAGTACTTC.

The chain links TRBV6-5 to TRBJ1-6; D uncertain. Germline V gene data show CDR1 as MNHEY and CDR2 as SVGAGI. This CDR3 contains 14 residues. Between the trimmed V and J ends, which lost 5 bases and 5 bases, there was a span of 10 bases. CDR3 sequence: CASSRQVDNSPLHF. In DNA, the CDR3 is TGTGCCAGCAGTCGACAAGTCGATAATTCACCCCTCCACTTT.

V gene TRBV10-3 combines with J gene TRBJ2-5, with 9 bases aligning to TRBD2. Per germline, CDR1 ENHRY and CDR2 SYGVKD. The CDR3 extends over 14 amino acids. V lost 4 bases to trimming and J lost 2 bases; unmatched junction nucleotides: 2. The CDR3 nucleotides read TGTGCCATCAGTGGGGCGGGAGGGCAAGAGACCCAGTACTTC. This translates into CAISGAGGQETQYF.